This entry concerns a single T cell receptor (beta chain). The clone's antigen remains unknown. No clone much larger than this one lies a single base away; base qualities are absent. This record belongs to a study of resident and recirculating memory T cells in vitiligo (dated by TCRdb to 2016 to 2018). For the study in its entirety: For TCR beta sequencing, epidermis was obtained by shave biopsy from two lesional and two nonlesional sites, and PBMCs were also collected, from each of a few stable vitiligo patients. Samples were homogenized without cell sorting just before genomic DNA extraction with the Qiagen DNeasy Blood & Tissue Kit. The goal of the human TCR beta sequencing was to check whether lesional vitiligo skin contained specific clones that differed from the clones found in nonlesional skin and blood.

Broad study findings and their caveats: Mechanistic studies in the future are needed to assess how much the detected T cell clones and the human Trm pools versus Tcm pools each contribute. Overlap and correlation analysis showed no significant repertoire overlap between biopsies except for each lesion with itself, even within a single patient. No unique dominant TCR clone was detected, and clonality varied among vitiligo lesions. TCR sequences were not shared across biopsy sites or across patients, which suggests that different T cell clones infiltrate different lesions, a pattern described as private specificity.

Vitiligo was considered stable when no change in lesions had been observed over the previous 6 months. To count as stable, patients also needed to show no confetti depigmentation, which is a clinical sign of active vitiligo. Any patient who had received treatment in the previous three months was excluded. Ficoll density gradient centrifugation was used to isolate PBMCs from heparinized blood, after which the PBMCs were flash-frozen. The immunoSEQ hsTCRB kit was used to amplify TCR beta chains from genomic DNA. Sequencing of TCR beta libraries was performed on an Illumina MiSeq instrument by the immunoSEQ service. In the authors' own workflow: The immunoSEQ Analyzer was used to analyze the repertoire data. The table was pulled from immuneACCESS by TCRdb, which kept in-frame rearrangements only. Such tables lose some clones; where checked, under half of the loss comes from unresolved V genes, and the rest has no known cause. V and J calls and clone size follow that table, whereas D and trimming were derived from the DNA. Counted in this sample were some 70,000 clones; more than 85% of them appeared once. The top ten hold 4.9% of the sample.

Sequencing was performed on blood. This TCR derives from a male donor with vitiligo.

Read as DNA, the sequence is TGCGCCAGCAGCCAAGATGGGACAGGGGAAGGAACCGGGGAGCTGTTTTTT. Translated, it reads CASSQDGTGEGTGELFF. In this chain, TRBV4-3 is recombined with TRBJ2-2; 10 bases in the middle match TRBD1. The CDR3 runs 17 amino acids, cysteine and phenylalanine included. The DNA shown is the 51-base CDR3, in frame from base 1. Germline trimming amounts to 0 bases on V and 5 bases on J, with 6 as the count of junction bases outside the gene matches. The germline V gene gives CDR1 as LGHNA and CDR2 as YSLEER.